Sequencing of this T cell receptor (beta chain) was carried out in a study of blood T cell repertoires in COVID-19. As for the study in general: PBMCs, B-cell-depleted T cells, or T cells provided the cDNA or gDNA that made up the material.

Germline values: CDR1 LNHDA, CDR2 SQIVND (reference sequence). The ends were cut back, 7 bases at V and 6 bases at J, with 17 bases in the middle. The CDR3 loop spans 14 amino acids. In the original processing: The assay estimated nucleated cells by amplifying reference gene primers. Here immunoSEQ multiplex PCR was the method, and the copy in TCRdb shows in-frame clones only, minus some. V and J calls and clone size are copied from that table; D and trimming were computed from the DNA. The sample consists of approximately 110,000 clones, over 80% of them appearing once. The sample comprised peripheral blood. The chain links TRBV19 to TRBJ2-3, with D tentatively TRBD2 (5 bases). This TCR came from a woman in her fifties or sixties with acute or convalescent COVID-19. CDR3: CASTKRGSEDTQYF. Written as DNA, the CDR3 is TGTGCCAGTACGAAACGGGGATCCGAGGATACGCAGTATTTT.